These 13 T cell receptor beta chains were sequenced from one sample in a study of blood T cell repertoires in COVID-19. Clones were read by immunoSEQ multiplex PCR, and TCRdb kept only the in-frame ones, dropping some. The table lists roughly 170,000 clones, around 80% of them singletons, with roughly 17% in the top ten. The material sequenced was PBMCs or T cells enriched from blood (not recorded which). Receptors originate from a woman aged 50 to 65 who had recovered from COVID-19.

The CDR3 loop reads CASSLQGRTEAFF. The CDR3 nucleotides read TGTGCCAGCAGCTTACAGGGACGGACTGAAGCTTTCTTT. The rearrangement links TRBV5-4 to TRBJ1-1; D perhaps matches TRBD1 (6 bases). The V gene's germline CDR1 is SGHNT and CDR2 YYREEE (reference sequence). The CDR3 sequence is 13 residues long. Trimming pared 2 bases from V and 5 bases from J, leaving 10 bases between.

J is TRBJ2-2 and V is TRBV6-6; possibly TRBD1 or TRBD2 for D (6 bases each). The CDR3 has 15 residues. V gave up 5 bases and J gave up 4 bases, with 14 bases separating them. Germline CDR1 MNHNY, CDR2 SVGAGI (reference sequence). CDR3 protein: CASSRGGLFTGELFF. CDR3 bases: TGTGCCAGCAGTCGAGGGGGGTTGTTCACCGGGGAGCTGTTTTTT.

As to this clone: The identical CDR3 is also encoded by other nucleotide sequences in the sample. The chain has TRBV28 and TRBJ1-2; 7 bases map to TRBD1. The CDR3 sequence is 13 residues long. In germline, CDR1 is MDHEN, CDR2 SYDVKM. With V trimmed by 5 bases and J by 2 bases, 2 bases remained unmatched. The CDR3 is CASSRDSNYGYTF. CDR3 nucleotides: TGTGCCAGCAGTCGGGACAGCAACTATGGCTACACCTTC.

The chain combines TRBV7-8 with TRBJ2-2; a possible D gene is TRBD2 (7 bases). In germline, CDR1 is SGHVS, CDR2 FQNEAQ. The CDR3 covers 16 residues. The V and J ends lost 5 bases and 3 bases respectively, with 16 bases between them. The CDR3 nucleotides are TGTGCCAGCAGCCCAGTAGGGGGAGGGGACACCGGGGAGCTGTTTTTT. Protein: CASSPVGGGDTGELFF.

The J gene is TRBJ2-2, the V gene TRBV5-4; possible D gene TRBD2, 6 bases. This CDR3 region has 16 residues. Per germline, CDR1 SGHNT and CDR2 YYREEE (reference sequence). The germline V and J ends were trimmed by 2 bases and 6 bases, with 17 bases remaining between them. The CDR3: CASSLGPGGAAGELFF. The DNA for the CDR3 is TGTGCCAGCAGCTTAGGGCCTGGCGGGGCCGCCGGGGAGCTGTTTTTT.

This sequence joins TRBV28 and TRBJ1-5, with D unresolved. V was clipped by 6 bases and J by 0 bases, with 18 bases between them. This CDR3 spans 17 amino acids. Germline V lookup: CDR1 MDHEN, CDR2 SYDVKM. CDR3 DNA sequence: TGTGCCAGCAGATCCGGGAGCCCGTCTTATAGCAATCAGCCCCAGCATTTT. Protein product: CASRSGSPSYSNQPQHF.

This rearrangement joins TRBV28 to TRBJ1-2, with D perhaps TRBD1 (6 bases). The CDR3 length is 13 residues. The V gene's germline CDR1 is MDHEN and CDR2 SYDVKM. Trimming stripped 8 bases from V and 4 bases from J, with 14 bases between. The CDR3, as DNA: TGTGCCAGCCTTGGGGGGGGCGGCTATGGCTACACCTTC. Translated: CASLGGGGYGYTF.

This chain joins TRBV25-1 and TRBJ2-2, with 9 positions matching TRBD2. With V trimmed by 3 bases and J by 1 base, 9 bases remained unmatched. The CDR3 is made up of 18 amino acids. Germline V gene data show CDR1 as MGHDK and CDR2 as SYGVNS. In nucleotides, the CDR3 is TGTGCCAGCAGTGATCCCCGGCGGGGGGGGAGGAACACCGGGGAGCTGTTTTTT. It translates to CASSDPRRGGRNTGELFF.

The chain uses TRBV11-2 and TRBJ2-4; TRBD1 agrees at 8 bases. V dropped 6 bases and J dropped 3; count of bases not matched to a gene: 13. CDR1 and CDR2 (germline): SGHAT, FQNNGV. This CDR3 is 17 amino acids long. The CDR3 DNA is TGTGCCAGCAGTTGGCCGCTCAGGGGGCGCGTCAAAAACATTCAGTACTTC. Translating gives CASSWPLRGRVKNIQYF.

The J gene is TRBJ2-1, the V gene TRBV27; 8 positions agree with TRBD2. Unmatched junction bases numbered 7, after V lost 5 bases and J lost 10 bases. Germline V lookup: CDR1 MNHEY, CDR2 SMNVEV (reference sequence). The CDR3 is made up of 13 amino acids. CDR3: CASSTVTSGEQFF. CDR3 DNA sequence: TGTGCCAGCAGTACCGTCACTAGCGGAGAGCAGTTCTTC.

The CDR3 region has the DNA TGTGCCAGCAGCTTCCCGAGGACTGTCTCTGGAAACACCATATATTTT. This encodes CASSFPRTVSGNTIYF. The chain joins TRBV7-2 to TRBJ1-3; D is unresolved. Germline lookup yields CDR1 SGHTA and CDR2 FQGNSA. The CDR3 has 16 residues. Trimming shortened V by 3 bases and J by 0 bases, and 12 bases separated the two germline ends.

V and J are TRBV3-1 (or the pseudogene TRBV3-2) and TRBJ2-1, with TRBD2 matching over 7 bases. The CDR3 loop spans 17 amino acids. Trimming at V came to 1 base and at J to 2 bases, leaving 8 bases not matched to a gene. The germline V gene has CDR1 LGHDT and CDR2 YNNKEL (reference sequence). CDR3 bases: TGTGCCAGCAGCCAAGGTGCAAGCGGGAACACCTACAATGAGCAGTTCTTC. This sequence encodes CASSQGASGNTYNEQFF.

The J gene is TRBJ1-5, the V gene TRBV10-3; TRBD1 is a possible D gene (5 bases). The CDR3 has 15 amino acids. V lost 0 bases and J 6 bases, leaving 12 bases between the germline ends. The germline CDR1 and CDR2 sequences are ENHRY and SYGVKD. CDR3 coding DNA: TGTGCCATCAGTGAGTCGGGGCAGGGTGGTCAGCCCCAGCATTTT. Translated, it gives CAISESGQGGQPQHF.